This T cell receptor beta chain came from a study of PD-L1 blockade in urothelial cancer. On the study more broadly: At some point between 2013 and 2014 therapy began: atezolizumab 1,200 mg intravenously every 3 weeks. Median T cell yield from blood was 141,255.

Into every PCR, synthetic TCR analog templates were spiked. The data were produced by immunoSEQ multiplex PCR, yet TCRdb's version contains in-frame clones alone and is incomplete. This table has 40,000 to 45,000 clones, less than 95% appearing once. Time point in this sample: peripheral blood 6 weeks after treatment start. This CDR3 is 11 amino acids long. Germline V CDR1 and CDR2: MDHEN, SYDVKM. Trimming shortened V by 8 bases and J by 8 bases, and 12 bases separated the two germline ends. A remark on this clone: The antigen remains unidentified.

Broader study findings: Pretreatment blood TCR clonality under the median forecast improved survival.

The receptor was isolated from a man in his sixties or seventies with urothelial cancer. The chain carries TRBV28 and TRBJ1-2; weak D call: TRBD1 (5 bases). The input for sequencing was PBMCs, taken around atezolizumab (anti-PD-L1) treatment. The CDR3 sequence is CASGQSMGYTF. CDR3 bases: TGTGCCAGCGGACAATCTATGGGCTACACCTTC.